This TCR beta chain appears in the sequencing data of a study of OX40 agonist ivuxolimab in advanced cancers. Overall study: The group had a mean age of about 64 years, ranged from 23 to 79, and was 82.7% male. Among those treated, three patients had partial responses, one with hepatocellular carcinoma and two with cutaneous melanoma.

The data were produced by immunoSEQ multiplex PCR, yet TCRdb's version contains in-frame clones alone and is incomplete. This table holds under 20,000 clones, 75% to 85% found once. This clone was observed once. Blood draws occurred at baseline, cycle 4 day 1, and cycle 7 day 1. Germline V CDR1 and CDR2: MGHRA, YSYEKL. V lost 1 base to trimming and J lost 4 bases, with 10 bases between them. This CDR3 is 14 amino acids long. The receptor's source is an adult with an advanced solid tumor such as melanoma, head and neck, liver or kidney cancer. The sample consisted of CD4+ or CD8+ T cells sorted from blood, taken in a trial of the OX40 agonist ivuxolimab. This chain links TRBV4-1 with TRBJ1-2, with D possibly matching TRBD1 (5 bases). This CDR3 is CASSQGRTFYGYTF. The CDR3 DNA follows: TGCGCCAGCAGCCAAGGACGGACATTCTATGGCTACACCTTC.